The T cell receptor (beta chain) under discussion was sequenced for a study of Ad26.COV2.S vaccination and SARS-CoV-2 variants. Study-level points and caveats: Across vaccine and placebo recipients, the breadth of non-spike TCRs was similar.

The V gene's germline CDR1 is MDHEN and CDR2 SYDVKM. The junction had 15 bases not matched to a gene; V was cut back by 7 bases and J by 10 bases. The CDR3 runs to 16 residues. Clones were read by immunoSEQ multiplex PCR, and TCRdb kept only the in-frame ones, dropping some. This table holds more than 120,000 clones, roughly 90% found once. As concerns this clone: Its target is unknown.

The rearrangement links TRBV28 to TRBJ1-6; 8 nucleotides line up with TRBD1. The TCR sequence derives from a human donor who had recovered from COVID-19. This specimen was peripheral blood, taken after recovery from COVID-19. CDR3 sequence reads: CASTARQGPYRSPLHF. The CDR3 bases are TGTGCCAGCACCGCTCGACAGGGGCCCTATAGGTCACCCCTCCACTTT. Combining the CDR3 with reference TRBV28 and TRBJ1-6 gives the whole variable domain DVKVTQSSRYLVKRTGEKVFLECVQDMDHENMFWYRQDPGLGLRLIYFSYDVKMKEKGDIPEGYSVSREKKERFSLILESASTNQTSMYLCASTARQGPYRSPLHFGNGTRLTVT.